This T cell receptor beta chain was found in a study of CD8 T cells in ankylosing spondylitis. This clonotype was detected ten times or more. Its antigen is still unknown. Broader study findings: In ankylosing spondylitis blood, a motif of seven to nine highly homologous TCR beta variants appeared characteristic. Earlier work had already found some motif variants in reactive arthritis synovial fluid and blood. A CD8+ phenotype characterized the disease-linked clones, which were relatively rare in peripheral blood.

V dropped 2 bases and J dropped 0 bases, with 15 bases sitting between them. This CDR3 is 17 amino acids long. The germline V gene encodes CDR1 MGHRA and CDR2 YSYEKL. Using its own MiXCR run on the 5' RACE reads, TCRdb lists one record per CDR3 protein. The repertoire includes approximately 200,000 distinct CDR3 sequences, more than 10% of them detected once, and 15% to 20% sits in the top ten. Sequenced input: blood, either unsorted or a sorted T cell fraction (not recorded which). The sequence was collected from a male donor with ankylosing spondylitis or in good health (not recorded which). J is TRBJ2-3 and V is TRBV4-1; D may correspond to TRBD1 or TRBD2 (6 bases each). The CDR3 nucleotides read TGCGCCAGCAGCCAATCTGGGGGGCCTTCTAGCACAGATACGCAGTATTTT. This gives the protein CASSQSGGPSSTDTQYF.